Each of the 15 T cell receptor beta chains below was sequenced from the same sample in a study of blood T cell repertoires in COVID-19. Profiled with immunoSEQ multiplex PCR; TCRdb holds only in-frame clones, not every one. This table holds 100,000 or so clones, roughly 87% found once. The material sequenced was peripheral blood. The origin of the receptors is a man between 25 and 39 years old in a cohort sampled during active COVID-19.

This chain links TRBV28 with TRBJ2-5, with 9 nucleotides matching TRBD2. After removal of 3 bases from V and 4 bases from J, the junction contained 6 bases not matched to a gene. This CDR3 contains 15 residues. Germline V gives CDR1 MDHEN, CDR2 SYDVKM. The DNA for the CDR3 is TGTGCCAGCAGTTTGGGCGGGGGGGCGATAGAGACCCAGTACTTC. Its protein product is CASSLGGGAIETQYF.

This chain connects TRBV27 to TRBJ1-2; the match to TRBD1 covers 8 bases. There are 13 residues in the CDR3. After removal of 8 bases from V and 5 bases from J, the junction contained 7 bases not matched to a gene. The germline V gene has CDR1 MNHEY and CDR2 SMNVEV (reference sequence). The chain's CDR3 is CASGDRLKYGYTF. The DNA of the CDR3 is TGTGCCAGCGGGGACAGGTTGAAGTATGGCTACACCTTC.

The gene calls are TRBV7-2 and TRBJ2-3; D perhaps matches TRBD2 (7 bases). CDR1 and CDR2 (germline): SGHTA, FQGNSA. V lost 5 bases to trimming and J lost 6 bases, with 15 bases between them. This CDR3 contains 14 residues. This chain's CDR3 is CASSPWGGSDTQYF. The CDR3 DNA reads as TGTGCCAGCAGCCCTTGGGGGGGCTCGGATACGCAGTATTTT.

The CDR3 is CASSRIQGDNSPLHF. The CDR3 region has the DNA TGTGCCAGCAGCCGAATACAGGGGGATAATTCACCCCTCCACTTT. The chain has TRBV14 and TRBJ1-6; 8 bases agree with TRBD1. The CDR3 contains 15 residues. J was trimmed by 5 bases and V by 4 bases; bases with no gene match: 4. Germline V gene sequence: CDR1 SGHDN, CDR2 FVKESK.

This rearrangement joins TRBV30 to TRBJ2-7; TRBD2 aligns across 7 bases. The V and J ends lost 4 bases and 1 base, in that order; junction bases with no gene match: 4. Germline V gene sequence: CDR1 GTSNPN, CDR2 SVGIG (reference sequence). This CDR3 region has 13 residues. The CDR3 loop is CAWTGGVSYEQYF. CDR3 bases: TGTGCCTGGACGGGAGGAGTTTCCTACGAGCAGTACTTC.

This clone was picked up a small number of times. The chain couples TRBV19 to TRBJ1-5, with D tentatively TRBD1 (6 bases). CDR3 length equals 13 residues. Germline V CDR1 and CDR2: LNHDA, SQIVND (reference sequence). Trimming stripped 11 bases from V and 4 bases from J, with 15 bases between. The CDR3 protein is CAGGGLGNQPQHF. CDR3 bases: TGTGCCGGCGGGGGGCTGGGGAATCAGCCCCAGCATTTT.

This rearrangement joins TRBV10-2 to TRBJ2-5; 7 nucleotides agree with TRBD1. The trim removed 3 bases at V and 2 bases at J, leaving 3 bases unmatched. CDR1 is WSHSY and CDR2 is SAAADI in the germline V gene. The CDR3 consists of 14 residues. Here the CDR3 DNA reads TGCGCCAGCAGTGAAAGGGGGCGTCAAGAGACCCAGTACTTC. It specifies CASSERGRQETQYF.

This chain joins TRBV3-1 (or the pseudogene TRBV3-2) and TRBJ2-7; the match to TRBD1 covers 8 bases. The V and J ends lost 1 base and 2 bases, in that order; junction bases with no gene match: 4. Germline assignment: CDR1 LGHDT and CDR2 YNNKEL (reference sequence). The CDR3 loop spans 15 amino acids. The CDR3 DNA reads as TGTGCCAGCAGCCAAGGACAGGGGAGCCCCTACGAGCAGTACTTC. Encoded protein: CASSQGQGSPYEQYF.

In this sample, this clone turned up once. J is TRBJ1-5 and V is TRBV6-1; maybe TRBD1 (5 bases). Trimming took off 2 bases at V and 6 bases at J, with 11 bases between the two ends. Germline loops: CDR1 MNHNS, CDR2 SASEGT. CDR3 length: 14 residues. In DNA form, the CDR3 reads TGTGCCAGCAGTGAATCTAGGGGAGGTCAGCCCCAGCATTTT. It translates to CASSESRGGQPQHF.

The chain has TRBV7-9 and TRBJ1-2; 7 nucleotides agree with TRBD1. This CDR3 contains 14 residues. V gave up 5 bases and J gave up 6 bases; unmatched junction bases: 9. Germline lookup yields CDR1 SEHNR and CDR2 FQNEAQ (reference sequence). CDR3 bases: TGTGCCAGCAGCCTGACAACCGGGACAGATGGCTACACCTTC. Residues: CASSLTTGTDGYTF.

As DNA, the CDR3 is TGTGCCAGCAGCACCGGACAGCAAGAGACCCAGTACTTC. Protein sequence: CASSTGQQETQYF. V usage is TRBV9 and J usage is TRBJ2-5; D is perhaps TRBD1 (6 bases). V was trimmed by 4 bases and J by 2 bases, leaving 9 bases between them. CDR1 SGDLS and CDR2 YYNGEE come from the germline V gene. The CDR3 is made up of 13 amino acids.

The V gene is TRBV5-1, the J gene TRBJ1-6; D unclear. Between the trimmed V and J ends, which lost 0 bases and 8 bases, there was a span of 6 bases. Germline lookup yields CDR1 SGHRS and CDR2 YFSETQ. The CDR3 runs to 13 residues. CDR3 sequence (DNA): TGCGCCAGCAGCTTGGAGACTCATTCACCCCTCCACTTT. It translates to CASSLETHSPLHF.

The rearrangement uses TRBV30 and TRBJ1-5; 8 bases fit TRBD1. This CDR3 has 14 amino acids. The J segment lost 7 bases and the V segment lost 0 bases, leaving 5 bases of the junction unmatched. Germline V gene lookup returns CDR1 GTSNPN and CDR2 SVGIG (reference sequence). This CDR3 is CAWSVGGTGQPQHF. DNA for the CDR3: TGTGCCTGGAGTGTAGGGGGGACAGGACAGCCCCAGCATTTT.

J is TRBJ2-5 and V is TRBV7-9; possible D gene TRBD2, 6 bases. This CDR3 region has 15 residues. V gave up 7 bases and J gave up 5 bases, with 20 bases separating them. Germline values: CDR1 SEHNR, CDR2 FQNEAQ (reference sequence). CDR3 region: CASTKEVGTRETQYF. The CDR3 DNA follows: TGTGCCAGCACCAAGGAGGTGGGGACTCGGGAGACCCAGTACTTC. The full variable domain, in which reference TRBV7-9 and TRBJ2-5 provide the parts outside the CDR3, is DTGVSQNPRHKITKRGQNVTFRCDPISEHNRLYWYRQTLGQGPEFLTYFQNEAQLEKSRLLSDRFSAERPKGSFSTLEIQRTEQGDSAMYLCASTKEVGTRETQYFGPGTRLLVL.

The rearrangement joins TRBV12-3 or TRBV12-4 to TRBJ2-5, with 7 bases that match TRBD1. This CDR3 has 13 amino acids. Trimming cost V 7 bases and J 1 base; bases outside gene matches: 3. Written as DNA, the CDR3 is TGTGCCAGCACCGGACAGGTCCAAGAGACCCAGTACTTC. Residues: CASTGQVQETQYF.